These 22 T cell receptor beta chains were sequenced from one sample in a study of T cells after yellow fever vaccination. A single record per CDR3 protein comes from TCRdb applying MiXCR to the 5' RACE reads. This sample has about 300,000 distinct CDR3 sequences, with approximately 10% found just once. The material sequenced was CD4+ T cells sorted from PBMCs, taken 5 days after the yellow fever booster vaccination. Receptors originate from a young man who received the YFV17D yellow fever vaccine.

This clonotype was counted between two and nine times. The chain is built from TRBV6-8 and TRBJ1-4; D is unclear. Trimming took 6 bases from V and 1 from J, leaving 18 bases between them. Germline V gene data show CDR1 as MNHGY and CDR2 as SAAAGT. CDR3 length equals 17 residues. For the CDR3, the DNA is TGTGCCAGCAGCAAAACTCCGTCCAGGTTAACTAATGAAAAACTGTTTTTT. Translating gives CASSKTPSRLTNEKLFF.

Concerning this clonotype: A much larger clone differs by one base, so this may be a read error. This rearrangement joins TRBV7-2 to TRBJ2-3; 8 bases agree with TRBD2. This CDR3 is 14 amino acids long. In germline, CDR1 is SGHTA, CDR2 FQGNSA. The V segment lost 5 bases and the J segment 6 bases; nucleotides outside the gene matches: 7. The CDR3 spells CASSPGGAGDTQYF. The CDR3, as DNA: TGTGCCAGCAGCCCCGGGGGGGCCGGGGATACGCAGTATTTT.

This clonotype has ten or more counts. V and J are TRBV4-3 and TRBJ2-1; D gene uncertain. V lost 4 bases and J lost 5, with 12 bases in between. Germline-derived CDR1 and CDR2 are LGHNA and YSLEER. This CDR3 spans 14 amino acids. CDR3 nucleotides: TGCGCCAGCAGCCTCCTGGCTAATGACAATGAGCAGTTCTTC. It translates to CASSLLANDNEQFF.

This chain uses TRBV20-1 with TRBJ1-6; D is unclear. The germline V gene encodes CDR1 DFQATT and CDR2 SNEGSKA (reference sequence). Trimming removed 6 bases from V and 0 bases from J, with 15 bases in between. The CDR3 is made up of 16 amino acids. The CDR3 loop is CSAKGRLSSYNSPLHF. CDR3 in DNA: TGCAGTGCCAAAGGACGACTGAGCTCCTATAATTCACCCCTCCACTTT.

This clonotype occurred a few times. The chain links TRBV7-2 to TRBJ1-6, with D perhaps TRBD1 (6 bases). Germline V gives CDR1 SGHTA, CDR2 FQGNSA. Deletions cut 5 bases from V and 12 bases from J, with 11 bases between. The CDR3 covers 12 residues. The CDR3 bases are TGTGCCAGCAGCCCCCAGGGGTTACCCCTCCACTTT. Amino acid sequence: CASSPQGLPLHF.

This clonotype was seen more than once but under ten times. V and J are TRBV12-3 or TRBV12-4 and TRBJ2-2, with D possibly matching TRBD1 (6 bases). Deletions cut 4 bases from V and 1 base from J, with 10 bases between. The CDR3 covers 15 residues. CDR3 in DNA: TGTGCCAGCAGTTCAGGGGCCATGAACACCGGGGAGCTGTTTTTT. It codes for CASSSGAMNTGELFF.

In this sample, this clonotype turned up a few times. The chain is built from TRBV6-2 or TRBV6-3 and TRBJ1-1, with 8 bases fitting TRBD1. The CDR3 runs to 13 residues. In germline, CDR1 is MNHEY, CDR2 SVGEGT. Germline trimming cut 7 bases from V and 4 bases from J; bases unmatched to any gene: 5. This CDR3 reads CASTNGQGTEAFF. CDR3 DNA sequence: TGTGCCAGCACCAACGGACAGGGCACTGAAGCTTTCTTT.

This clonotype showed up many times. The rearrangement uses TRBV6-2 or TRBV6-3 and TRBJ2-3, with D unclear. The CDR3 sequence is 15 residues long. Germline lookup yields CDR1 MNHEY and CDR2 SVGEGT. Trimming took 0 bases from V and 0 from J, leaving 7 bases between them. CDR3 bases: TGTGCCAGCAGTTACTCCGTCGCTAGCACAGATACGCAGTATTTT. Translated: CASSYSVASTDTQYF.

The chain uses TRBV20-1 and TRBJ2-3; a weak D match, TRBD2 (6 bases). Deletions cut 7 bases from V and 0 bases from J, with 8 bases between. The CDR3 is 12 amino acids. Per the germline V gene, CDR1 is DFQATT and CDR2 is SNEGSKA (reference sequence). This CDR3 reads CSGGESTDTQYF. The CDR3 DNA is TGCAGTGGGGGGGAGAGCACAGATACGCAGTATTTT.

This clonotype was seen repeatedly, ten times or more. V usage is TRBV7-6 and J usage is TRBJ2-5; the match to TRBD2 covers 11 bases. The V and J ends lost 4 bases and 7 bases, in that order; junction bases with no gene match: 5. CDR3 size: 14 residues. Germline-derived CDR1 and CDR2 are SGHVS and FNYEAQ. CDR3 DNA: TGTGCCAGCAGCTCCACTAGCGGGGGCCTGACCCAGTACTTC. This gives the protein CASSSTSGGLTQYF.

In this sample, this clonotype turned up a few times. V gene TRBV10-3 combines with J gene TRBJ2-1; no definite D call. Germline loops: CDR1 ENHRY, CDR2 SYGVKD. V was trimmed by 6 bases and J by 9 bases, leaving 18 bases between them. This CDR3 contains 14 residues. The CDR3 reads CAISKVDVDIEQFF. As DNA, the CDR3 is TGTGCCATCAGCAAAGTGGACGTCGATATTGAGCAGTTCTTC.

In this sample, this clonotype turned up many times. The genes are TRBV6-5 and TRBJ2-7; D not certain. Germline CDR1 MNHEY, CDR2 SVGAGI. The CDR3 totals 11 residues. V was cut by 5 bases and J by 4 bases, with 6 bases left in between. The DNA of the CDR3 is TGTGCCAGCAGTCGTAATTACGAGCAGTACTTC. Translating gives CASSRNYEQYF.

This clonotype has more than one count but fewer than ten. V gene TRBV7-9 combines with J gene TRBJ1-1; no firm D call. Trimming pared 6 bases from V and 3 bases from J, leaving 14 bases between. Germline CDR1 SEHNR, CDR2 FQNEAQ (reference sequence). The CDR3 length is 14 residues. DNA of the CDR3: TGTGCCAGCAGTCCCTTGAACGGGTACACTGAAGCTTTCTTT. Protein sequence: CASSPLNGYTEAFF. The variable domain in full, completed from reference TRBV7-9 and TRBJ1-1, reads DTGVSQNPRHKITKRGQNVTFRCDPISEHNRLYWYRQTLGQGPEFLTYFQNEAQLEKSRLLSDRFSAERPKGSFSTLEIQRTEQGDSAMYLCASSPLNGYTEAFFGQGTRLTVV.

The chain joins TRBV2 to TRBJ1-1; 7 bases are a match to TRBD1. J gave up 12 bases and V 6 bases, and 13 bases lay outside the gene matches. CDR3 length: 13 residues. CDR1 is SNHLY, CDR2 FYNNEI, per germline. CDR3 sequence (DNA): TGTGCCAGCAGGACAGACAGGGCGGCGGCATCTTTCTTT. The encoded protein is CASRTDRAAASFF.

This clonotype was detected only a few times. This chain connects TRBV4-3 to TRBJ1-4, with a weak D call TRBD1 (6 bases). This CDR3 has 12 residues. Trimming removed 8 bases from V and 6 bases from J, with 10 bases in between. Germline CDR1 reads LGHNA; CDR2 reads YSLEER. The CDR3 spells CASSGGDEKLFF. CDR3 bases: TGCGCCAGCTCGGGGGGCGATGAAAAACTGTTTTTT.

The sample holds many counts of this clonotype. This chain uses TRBV9 with TRBJ2-1; perhaps D is TRBD1 or TRBD2 (5 bases each). V shed 5 bases and J shed 6 bases, with 18 bases lying between them. The CDR3 is made up of 15 amino acids. In germline, CDR1 is SGDLS, CDR2 YYNGEE. The CDR3 spells CASRAAGTDLNEQFF. The CDR3 nucleotides are TGTGCCAGCAGAGCGGCCGGGACCGACCTCAATGAGCAGTTCTTC.

The chain carries TRBV4-3 and TRBJ2-7; TRBD1 matches 9 bases. Germline assignment: CDR1 LGHNA and CDR2 YSLEER. V shed 3 bases, J shed 5 bases, and the junction held 11 bases outside the gene matches. The CDR3 has 16 residues. CDR3 sequence: CASSHGRDRVIDEQYF. CDR3 in DNA: TGCGCCAGCAGCCATGGGCGGGACAGGGTTATCGACGAGCAGTACTTC.

The sample holds many counts of this clonotype. The chain joins TRBV2 to TRBJ1-1; no clear D. The CDR3 is made up of 12 amino acids. From germline, CDR1 is SNHLY and CDR2 FYNNEI. V was pared by 4 bases and J by 4 bases, with 7 bases between. CDR3 nucleotides: TGTGCCAGCAGTGGGGAGATCACTGAAGCTTTCTTT. It is translated as CASSGEITEAFF.

The chain recombines TRBV5-1 with TRBJ2-1; TRBD2 matches at 11 bases. Germline trimming cut 4 bases from V and 7 bases from J; bases unmatched to any gene: 4. Germline values: CDR1 SGHRS, CDR2 YFSETQ. The CDR3 extends over 14 amino acids. The CDR3 bases are TGCGCCAGCAGCCCACGGACTAGCGGGAATGAGCAGTTCTTC. As protein: CASSPRTSGNEQFF.

This clonotype came up a few times. The chain carries TRBV5-1 and TRBJ2-7, with D unclear. The V gene lost 4 bases and the J gene lost 5 bases, with 16 bases spanning the gap. Germline lookup yields CDR1 SGHRS and CDR2 YFSETQ. This CDR3 has 14 residues. CDR3: CASSPARSGHEQYF. In DNA form, the CDR3 reads TGCGCCAGCAGCCCAGCGAGGTCGGGCCACGAGCAGTACTTC.

Many counts were recorded for this clonotype. The chain employs TRBV4-3 and TRBJ2-3; the match to TRBD1 covers 7 bases. Germline V gives CDR1 LGHNA, CDR2 YSLEER. This CDR3 is built from 15 residues. Trimming cost V 5 bases and J 3 bases; bases outside gene matches: 8. In DNA form, the CDR3 reads TGCGCCAGCAGCGTTACAGGGGTTCCAACAGATACGCAGTATTTT. Amino acid sequence: CASSVTGVPTDTQYF.

This clonotype was observed many times. The chain joins TRBV6-4 to TRBJ2-1; D may be TRBD1 or TRBD2 (6 bases each). Trimming pared 4 bases from V and 8 bases from J, leaving 15 bases between. The CDR3 contains 14 residues. Germline V lookup: CDR1 MRHNA, CDR2 SNTAGT. The CDR3 loop reads CASSGRWGADEQFF. For the CDR3, the DNA is TGTGCCAGCAGTGGACGCTGGGGGGCCGATGAGCAGTTCTTC.